This entry lists 5 T cell receptor beta chains sequenced from one sample in a study of cytomegalovirus exposure and HLA in healthy donors. PCR employed 60 Vbeta and 13 Jbeta primers. The protocol was immunoSEQ multiplex PCR, while the TCRdb copy is restricted to in-frame clones and leaves out a portion. The sample carries roughly 90,000 clones, about nine tenths recorded once. Sequencing used PBMCs. The receptors were sampled from a man younger than 35 in good health and CMV-seronegative.

V gene TRBV13 combines with J gene TRBJ2-7; 12 nucleotides match TRBD1. The CDR3 is 17 residues long. CDR1 is PRHDT and CDR2 is FYEKMQ in the germline V gene (reference sequence). V shed 6 bases and J 7 bases; nucleotides not matched to a gene: 16. CDR3 sequence: CASRHGRGTGGAGEQYF. CDR3 nucleotides: TGTGCCAGCAGGCACGGGAGGGGGACAGGGGGCGCCGGGGAGCAGTACTTC. The full variable domain, with the rest looked up from reference TRBV13 and TRBJ2-7, is AAGVIQSPRHLIKEKRETATLKCYPIPRHDTVYWYQQGPGQDPQFLISFYEKMQSDKGSIPDRFSAQQFSDYHSELNMSSLELGDSALYFCASRHGRGTGGAGEQYFGPGTRLTVT.

The V call is TRBV19, the J call TRBJ2-2; TRBD1 aligns across 8 bases. The germline gives CDR1 LNHDA, CDR2 SQIVND (reference sequence). V dropped 10 bases and J dropped 0; count of bases not matched to a gene: 7. The CDR3 has 15 residues. The CDR3 coding sequence is TGTGCCACCGACAGGGGAGGAGCGAACACCGGGGAGCTGTTTTTT. Its protein is CATDRGGANTGELFF.

V is TRBV19 and J is TRBJ2-1, with 9 bases identical to TRBD1. The CDR3 contains 15 residues. The germline V gene has CDR1 LNHDA and CDR2 SQIVND (reference sequence). Trimming cost V 6 bases and J 4 bases; bases outside gene matches: 7. The CDR3: CASRSDRGGYNEQFF. The CDR3 DNA sequence: TGTGCCAGTAGATCGGACAGGGGTGGGTACAATGAGCAGTTCTTC.

The chain uses TRBV6-1 and TRBJ1-2; TRBD1 is a possible D gene (6 bases). Trimming left V 4 bases short and J 5 bases short, with 11 bases between. The CDR3 consists of 13 residues. Germline V gene data show CDR1 as MNHNS and CDR2 as SASEGT. The CDR3 region has the DNA TGTGCCAGCAGTGTGGGGCAGGGGTATGGCTACACCTTC. This gives the protein CASSVGQGYGYTF.

The V call is TRBV7-9, the J call TRBJ1-4, with D perhaps TRBD1 (6 bases). This CDR3 region has 13 residues. Trimming removed 5 bases from V and 12 bases from J, with 16 bases in between. The V gene's germline CDR1 is SEHNR and CDR2 FQNEAQ (reference sequence). This chain's CDR3 is CASSPLTGEELFF. The CDR3 DNA reads as TGTGCCAGCAGCCCCTTGACAGGAGAAGAACTGTTTTTT.